These 27 T cell receptor beta chains were all obtained from the same sample, sequenced in a study of regulatory T cells in long-lasting Graves disease. Indicated time point: newly diagnosed GD, antithyroid drugs for less than 3 months. The authors made the TCR library using RNA they extracted from PBMCs. Assembly of TCR beta libraries relied on iRepertoire HTBI primers together with Arm-PCR of CDR3 regions. TCRdb re-analysed the multiplex PCR reads in MiXCR, keeping a single row per CDR3 protein. The repertoire has about 440,000 distinct CDR3 sequences, about 15% of them found once; the top ten carry roughly 23%. The same specimen was also included in a second study, on T cells in Graves' hyperthyroidism and ophthalmopathy.

The sequencing here drew on peripheral blood mononuclear cells (PBMCs), taken at new diagnosis, from a patient treated with antithyroid drugs. Receptor source: a woman between 18 and 29 years old with Graves disease.

Many counts were recorded for this clonotype. V usage is TRBV25-1 and J usage is TRBJ1-1; D is uncertain. V was pared by 3 bases and J by 1 base, with 9 bases between. This CDR3 spans 14 amino acids. Per the germline V gene, CDR1 is MGHDK and CDR2 is SYGVNS. The CDR3 spells CASSDPDENTEAFF. The CDR3, as DNA: TGTGCCAGCAGTGACCCGGACGAGAACACTGAAGCTTTCTTT.

Notes on this clonotype: A read error may be the cause here, since a much bigger clone is one base away. The genes are TRBV11-2 and TRBJ2-7; D is undetermined. The V end lost 1 base, the J end lost 7 bases, and 17 bases lay between the germline ends. Germline V lookup: CDR1 SGHAT, CDR2 FQNNGV. CDR3 size: 15 residues. The CDR3 DNA reads as TGTGCCAGCAGCTTAGGGGCAGGTACCTACAATGAGCAGTACTTC. Translating it yields CASSLGAGTYNEQYF. Based on the CDR3 plus reference TRBV11-2 and TRBJ2-7, the full variable domain is EAGVAQSPRYKIIEKRQSVAFWCNPISGHATLYWYQQILGQGPKLLIQFQNNGVVDDSQLPKDRFSAERLKGVDSTLKIQPAKLEDSAVYLCASSLGAGTYNEQYFGPGTRLTVT.

The rearrangement uses TRBV18 and TRBJ1-4, with TRBD1 as a possible D gene (5 bases). Germline CDR1 and CDR2: KGHSH and LQKENI. Trimming removed 1 base at V and 12 bases at J, with 12 bases between. This CDR3 has 13 residues. The CDR3 DNA sequence: TGTGCCAGCTCACCACAAGTGGCGGGGGAACTGTTTTTT. It encodes CASSPQVAGELFF.

The rearrangement joins TRBV7-6 to TRBJ1-4; no clear D gene. Germline V gene lookup returns CDR1 SGHVS and CDR2 FNYEAQ. This CDR3 contains 13 residues. V was clipped by 5 bases and J by 1 base, with 5 bases between them. The DNA of the CDR3 is TGTGCCAGCAGCGCCGTAACTAATGAAAAACTGTTTTTT. Protein: CASSAVTNEKLFF.

This clonotype has a handful of counts. The rearrangement uses TRBV6-5 and TRBJ2-7; perhaps TRBD2 as D (5 bases). V was shortened by 2 bases and J by 6 bases, with 14 bases between the two germline ends. The CDR3 contains 14 residues. The germline V gene has CDR1 MNHEY and CDR2 SVGAGI. The CDR3 is CASSYREEMGEQYF. CDR3 nucleotide sequence: TGTGCCAGCAGTTACCGGGAAGAGATGGGCGAGCAGTACTTC.

A few counts support this clonotype. The chain is built from TRBV6-2 or TRBV6-3 and TRBJ1-1, with unresolved D. The V end was cut by 5 bases, the J end by 1 base, with 8 bases between. The V gene's germline CDR1 is MNHEY and CDR2 SVGEGT. The CDR3 has 13 amino acids. This CDR3 is CASSIKENTEAFF. DNA for the CDR3: TGTGCCAGCAGTATAAAAGAGAACACTGAAGCTTTCTTT.

This clonotype was seen many times. J is TRBJ2-7 and V is TRBV6-2 or TRBV6-3; D is ambiguous. There are 14 residues in the CDR3. The V end was cut by 6 bases, the J end by 7 bases, with 19 bases between. Germline lookup yields CDR1 MNHEY and CDR2 SVGEGT. CDR3 in amino acids: CASRVGDLLGEQYF. The CDR3 DNA is TGTGCCAGCAGAGTTGGAGACCTGTTGGGGGAGCAGTACTTC.

This clonotype was counted a single time. The rearrangement links TRBV20-1 to TRBJ2-3; D might be TRBD2 (6 bases). The CDR3 spans 14 residues. Germline loops: CDR1 DFQATT, CDR2 SNEGSKA (reference sequence). The germline V and J ends were trimmed by 5 bases and 0 bases, with 12 bases remaining between them. The CDR3 nucleotides are TGCAGTGCTTTTAGCGGTTTTAGCACAGATACGCAGTATTTT. This codes for CSAFSGFSTDTQYF.

This clonotype was counted between two and nine times. The chain combines TRBV4-1 with TRBJ2-7; possibly TRBD2 for D (6 bases). CDR3 length: 16 residues. In germline, CDR1 is MGHRA, CDR2 YSYEKL. Trimming shortened V by 2 bases and J by 3 bases, and 17 bases separated the two germline ends. CDR3 bases: TGCGCCAGCAGCCAAAAGTTCCGCGGGAAAGACTACGAGCAGTACTTC. Translating gives CASSQKFRGKDYEQYF.

Ten or more counts support this clonotype. The DNA of the CDR3 is TGTGCCAGCTCAGGCATGGATGTGACCCAGTACTTC. Translated, it gives CASSGMDVTQYF. The chain has TRBV18 and TRBJ2-5, with unresolved D. The CDR3 has 12 amino acids. The germline V and J ends were trimmed by 5 bases and 7 bases, with 11 bases remaining between them. Per the germline V gene, CDR1 is KGHSH and CDR2 is LQKENI.

In its sample, this clonotype was seen many times. This sequence joins TRBV2 and TRBJ2-7; 13 nucleotides line up with TRBD2. Trimming removed 7 bases from V and 1 base from J; junction bases left unmatched: 4. This CDR3 is 15 amino acids long. Germline values: CDR1 SNHLY, CDR2 FYNNEI. CDR3 DNA sequence: TGTGCCAGCAAGTCGGGACTAGCGGGATCCTACGAGCAGTACTTC. Amino acid sequence: CASKSGLAGSYEQYF.

The chain links TRBV15 to TRBJ2-1; 8 bases fit TRBD2. The CDR3 contains 14 residues. The germline V gene has CDR1 LNHNV and CDR2 YYDKDF (reference sequence). V lost 2 bases to trimming and J lost 7 bases; unmatched junction nucleotides: 4. This CDR3 is CATSRRTSPNEQFF. The CDR3 nucleotides read TGTGCCACCAGCAGAAGGACTAGCCCAAATGAGCAGTTCTTC.

V gene TRBV27 combines with J gene TRBJ2-3; D ambiguous. Per germline, CDR1 MNHEY and CDR2 SMNVEV (reference sequence). The CDR3 has 16 residues. The V end lost 5 bases, the J end lost 2 bases, and 17 bases lay between the germline ends. CDR3 in amino acids: CASSRRPTQYTDTQYF. Written as DNA, the CDR3 is TGTGCCAGCAGTCGCCGCCCGACCCAATACACAGATACGCAGTATTTT.

In its sample, this clonotype was seen many times. The chain recombines TRBV29-1 with TRBJ2-1, with 15 bases fitting TRBD2. This CDR3 comprises 17 residues. The ends lost 4 bases at V and 4 bases at J; junction bases unmatched: 8. From germline, CDR1 is SQVTM and CDR2 ANQGSEA. The DNA of the CDR3 is TGCAGCGTTGCGGGACTAGCGGGAGGTGGGGGGTACAATGAGCAGTTCTTC. Amino acid sequence: CSVAGLAGGGGYNEQFF.

In its sample, this clonotype was seen many times. The chain is built from TRBV6-1 and TRBJ2-7, with 7 positions matching TRBD2. In germline, CDR1 is MNHNS, CDR2 SASEGT. V trimming: 7 bases; J trimming: 2 bases; junction bases outside the gene matches: 8. The CDR3 extends over 14 amino acids. CDR3 region: CASIGLAATYEQYF. The CDR3 bases are TGTGCCAGCATCGGGCTAGCGGCGACCTACGAGCAGTACTTC.

CDR3 in amino acids: CASSSNTGTGISGANVLTF. The CDR3 DNA reads as TGCGCCAGCAGCTCCAATACCGGGACAGGGATCTCTGGGGCCAACGTCCTGACTTTC. The chain carries TRBV5-1 and TRBJ2-6; 9 bases line up with TRBD1. Germline V gene lookup returns CDR1 SGHRS and CDR2 YFSETQ. The CDR3 loop spans 19 amino acids. Trimming cost V 3 bases and J 0 bases; bases outside gene matches: 10.

V usage is TRBV20-1 and J usage is TRBJ2-7; D might be TRBD2 (6 bases). The germline V and J ends were trimmed by 3 bases and 1 base, with 10 bases remaining between them. The CDR3 loop spans 13 amino acids. From germline, CDR1 is DFQATT and CDR2 SNEGSKA (reference sequence). CDR3 DNA sequence: TGCAGTGCTAGGACTAGTTTGTCCTACGAGCAGTACTTC. Amino acids: CSARTSLSYEQYF.

J is TRBJ1-5 and V is TRBV20-1; 9 bases match TRBD1. There are 14 residues in the CDR3. Unmatched junction bases numbered 5, after V lost 2 bases and J lost 6 bases. Germline values: CDR1 DFQATT, CDR2 SNEGSKA (reference sequence). The CDR3 DNA reads TGCAGTGCTAGAATGACAGGGGGTGTTCAGCCCCAGCATTTT. The encoded protein is CSARMTGGVQPQHF.

This clonotype was recorded at least ten times. This chain links TRBV20-1 with TRBJ1-2; D unresolved. Deletions cut 0 bases from V and 5 bases from J, with 7 bases between. This CDR3 has 12 amino acids. Germline values: CDR1 DFQATT, CDR2 SNEGSKA (reference sequence). The CDR3 reads CSARDVDYGYTF. The CDR3 region has the DNA TGCAGTGCTAGAGATGTAGATTATGGCTACACCTTC.

This clonotype came up many times. The gene calls are TRBV12-3 or TRBV12-4 and TRBJ2-5; D gene ambiguous. CDR3 size: 15 residues. Trimming took 1 base from V and 1 from J, leaving 10 bases between them. CDR3 nucleotide sequence: TGTGCCAGCAGTTTAGGGTTTTTCTCCCAAGAGACCCAGTACTTC. Protein product: CASSLGFFSQETQYF.

As to this clonotype: A read error may explain this, as a much larger clone is one base away. Since the CDR3 does not end with the conserved phenylalanine or tryptophan, this likely comes from a read error. The chain couples TRBV30 to TRBJ2-7; maybe TRBD2 (6 bases). This CDR3 is built from 15 residues. Germline V gives CDR1 GTSNPN, CDR2 SVGIG (reference sequence). V was trimmed by 3 bases and J by 1 base, leaving 16 bases between them. This CDR3 reads CAWREVGGWSYEQYL. CDR3 DNA sequence: TGTGCCTGGAGGGAGGTGGGAGGCTGGTCCTACGAGCAGTACCTC.

The V call is TRBV27, the J call TRBJ2-2; 7 nucleotides match TRBD1. From germline, CDR1 is MNHEY and CDR2 SMNVEV (reference sequence). V shed 6 bases, J shed 0 bases, and the junction held 13 bases outside the gene matches. This CDR3 spans 18 amino acids. The CDR3 region has the DNA TGTGCCAGCAGCCCTTTTTTCCGGGACAGACCGAACACCGGGGAGCTGTTTTTT. This gives the protein CASSPFFRDRPNTGELFF.

This clonotype was observed many times. The chain is built from TRBV29-1 and TRBJ2-4; D is undetermined. CDR3 length equals 12 residues. Looked up from germline, CDR1 is SQVTM and CDR2 is ANQGSEA. Trimming cost V 6 bases and J 1 base, with 7 bases left between them. The CDR3 here is CSVGMAKNIQYF. CDR3 DNA sequence: TGCAGCGTGGGAATGGCCAAAAACATTCAGTACTTC.

V gene TRBV10-3 combines with J gene TRBJ2-5, with D tentatively TRBD1 (6 bases). CDR3 length equals 16 residues. V lost 3 bases, J lost 5 bases, and 19 bases lay in between. Per the germline V gene, CDR1 is ENHRY and CDR2 is SYGVKD. This chain's CDR3 is CAISDTSTGSLETQYF. In DNA, the CDR3 is TGTGCCATCAGTGACACATCTACAGGGTCATTGGAGACCCAGTACTTC.

This clonotype was detected ten times or more. Here the CDR3 reads CASNHRDRAHGQFF. DNA for the CDR3: TGTGCCAGCAACCATCGGGACAGGGCCCACGGTCAGTTCTTC. This chain links TRBV27 with TRBJ2-1, with TRBD1 identical over 9 bases. The J segment lost 13 bases and the V segment lost 7 bases, leaving 14 bases of the junction unmatched. Per germline, CDR1 MNHEY and CDR2 SMNVEV (reference sequence). This CDR3 contains 14 residues.

In this sample, this clonotype turned up a few times. The chain combines TRBV5-6 with TRBJ2-7, with TRBD2 as a possible D gene (6 bases). CDR3 length: 16 residues. Germline V gene data show CDR1 as SGHDT and CDR2 as YYEEEE. Between the trimmed V and J ends, which lost 1 base and 5 bases, there was a span of 19 bases. The CDR3 sequence is CASSLFPRRDGDEQYF. The CDR3, as DNA: TGTGCCAGCAGCTTGTTCCCCCGGCGGGACGGAGACGAGCAGTACTTC.

In this sample, this clonotype turned up many times. The chain carries TRBV18 and TRBJ2-3; the D is unclear. With 8 bases removed from V and 2 bases from J, the gap between germline ends came to 14 bases. Germline CDR1 is KGHSH and CDR2 is LQKENI. The CDR3 totals 14 residues. CDR3 residues: CASSLPQSTDTQYF. The CDR3 DNA follows: TGTGCCAGCAGCTTACCACAATCCACAGATACGCAGTATTTT.